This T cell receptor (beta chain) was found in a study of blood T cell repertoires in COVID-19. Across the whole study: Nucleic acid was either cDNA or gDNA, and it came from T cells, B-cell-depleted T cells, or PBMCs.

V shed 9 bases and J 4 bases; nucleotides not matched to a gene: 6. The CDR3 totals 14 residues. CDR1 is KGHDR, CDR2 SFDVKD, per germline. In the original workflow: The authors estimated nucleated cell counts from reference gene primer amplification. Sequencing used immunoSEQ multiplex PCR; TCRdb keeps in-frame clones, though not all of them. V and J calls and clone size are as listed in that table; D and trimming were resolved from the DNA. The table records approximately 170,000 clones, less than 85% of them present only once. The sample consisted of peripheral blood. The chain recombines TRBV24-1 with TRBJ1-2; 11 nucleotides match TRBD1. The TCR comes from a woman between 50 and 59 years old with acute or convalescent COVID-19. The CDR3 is CATSGTGGTYGYTF. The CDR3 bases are TGTGCCACCTCCGGGACAGGGGGGACCTATGGCTACACCTTC.